The 19 T cell receptor beta chains in this list originate from one sample, sequenced in a study of cytomegalovirus exposure and HLA in healthy donors. The PCR made use of 60 Vbeta and 13 Jbeta primers. Here immunoSEQ multiplex PCR was the method, and the copy in TCRdb shows in-frame clones only, minus some. The sample has under 90,000 clones; roughly 74% are singletons. The sample was PBMCs. These receptors were collected from a man aged 40-49 years in good health and CMV-seronegative.

The J gene is TRBJ1-1, the V gene TRBV11-2, with D maybe TRBD1 (5 bases). V dropped 1 base and J dropped 7 bases, with 10 bases sitting between them. This CDR3 contains 13 residues. From germline, CDR1 is SGHAT and CDR2 FQNNGV. The CDR3 here is CASSLVGAVEAFF. Written as DNA, the CDR3 is TGTGCCAGCAGCTTAGTTGGGGCGGTTGAAGCTTTCTTT.

The V and J genes are TRBV28 and TRBJ1-5, with D perhaps TRBD1 (5 bases). The CDR3 consists of 14 residues. The V end lost 3 bases, the J end lost 6 bases, and 12 bases lay between the germline ends. CDR1 is MDHEN and CDR2 is SYDVKM in the germline V gene. CDR3 sequence reads: CASSFLQGGQPQHF. Written as DNA, the CDR3 is TGTGCCAGCAGTTTCCTTCAGGGAGGTCAGCCCCAGCATTTT.

The V call is TRBV7-9, the J call TRBJ1-1; the match to TRBD1 covers 8 bases. V was clipped by 5 bases and J by 0 bases; unmatched bases: 8. The CDR3 runs 16 residues. Germline-derived CDR1 and CDR2 are SEHNR and FQNEAQ (reference sequence). The CDR3 sequence is CASSNRGGKMNTEAFF. In DNA, the CDR3 is TGTGCCAGCAGCAACAGGGGGGGCAAAATGAACACTGAAGCTTTCTTT.

The CDR3 nucleotides are TGTGCCAGCAGCGAGGGCGATCGGGGGTGGTATGGCTACACCTTC. As protein: CASSEGDRGWYGYTF. V usage is TRBV9 and J usage is TRBJ1-2; D perhaps matches TRBD1 (5 bases). Trimming removed 3 bases from V and 5 bases from J, with 17 bases in between. The CDR3 contains 15 residues. The germline CDR1 and CDR2 sequences are SGDLS and YYNGEE.

This chain links TRBV5-4 with TRBJ2-3; D ambiguous. Trimming cost V 0 bases and J 1 base, with 9 bases left between them. Germline V gene data show CDR1 as SGHNT and CDR2 as YYREEE (reference sequence). This CDR3 has 15 amino acids. The CDR3 bases are TGTGCCAGCAGCTTGGCCGGGTTGGGCACAGATACGCAGTATTTT. This codes for CASSLAGLGTDTQYF.

This chain links TRBV2 with TRBJ1-4, with D tentatively TRBD1 (5 bases). V was cut by 5 bases and J by 7 bases, with 20 bases left in between. This CDR3 is built from 16 residues. Germline-derived CDR1 and CDR2 are SNHLY and FYNNEI. The CDR3 bases are TGTGCCAGCAGTTACAACACCGGGACTTGGGGTGAAAAACTGTTTTTT. Protein sequence: CASSYNTGTWGEKLFF.

The chain has TRBV7-6 and TRBJ1-4; 9 bases line up with TRBD1. Per the germline V gene, CDR1 is SGHVS and CDR2 is FNYEAQ. V shed 3 bases, J shed 7 bases, and the junction held 9 bases outside the gene matches. The CDR3 contains 16 residues. This CDR3 reads CASSFDSQGASEKLFF. In nucleotides, the CDR3 is TGTGCCAGCAGCTTCGACTCACAGGGGGCGAGTGAAAAACTGTTTTTT.

V usage is TRBV13 and J usage is TRBJ1-4, with 8 bases that match TRBD1. Germline assignment: CDR1 PRHDT and CDR2 FYEKMQ (reference sequence). CDR3 length: 15 amino acids. Trimming took 2 bases from V and 7 from J; bases not matched to a gene: 6. CDR3 protein: CASSLRSGGGEKLFF. The CDR3 DNA is TGTGCCAGCAGCTTAAGGTCAGGGGGCGGTGAAAAACTGTTTTTT.

The CDR3 coding sequence is TGTGCCAGCAGAGGACCGGGACAGGGTAAAAATGAGCAGTTCTTC. This sequence encodes CASRGPGQGKNEQFF. The chain recombines TRBV28 with TRBJ2-1; 9 nucleotides match TRBD1. The CDR3 has 15 residues. V shed 6 bases, J shed 7 bases, and the junction held 10 bases outside the gene matches. Germline lookup yields CDR1 MDHEN and CDR2 SYDVKM.

This chain uses TRBV11-2 with TRBJ1-1; tentatively, D is TRBD1 (5 bases). V gave up 1 base and J gave up 4 bases, with 10 bases separating them. Looked up from germline, CDR1 is SGHAT and CDR2 is FQNNGV. CDR3 size: 14 residues. CDR3 DNA: TGTGCCAGCAGCTTAGTCCTGGGGGGCACTGAAGCTTTCTTT. Translated, it gives CASSLVLGGTEAFF. Full variable domain (missing parts from reference TRBV11-2 and TRBJ1-1): EAGVAQSPRYKIIEKRQSVAFWCNPISGHATLYWYQQILGQGPKLLIQFQNNGVVDDSQLPKDRFSAERLKGVDSTLKIQPAKLEDSAVYLCASSLVLGGTEAFFGQGTRLTVV.

The CDR3 spells CASSTQGFSYEQYF. The CDR3 DNA follows: TGTGCCAGCAGTACACAGGGTTTCAGCTACGAGCAGTACTTC. The rearrangement links TRBV28 to TRBJ2-7; D is perhaps TRBD1 (6 bases). Germline loops: CDR1 MDHEN, CDR2 SYDVKM. V was clipped by 5 bases and J by 3 bases, with 14 bases between them. CDR3 length: 14 amino acids.

In this sample, this clone turned up once. J is TRBJ2-1 and V is TRBV5-1; D not resolved. Deletions cut 2 bases from V and 6 bases from J, with 12 bases between. Germline values: CDR1 SGHRS, CDR2 YFSETQ. The CDR3 covers 14 residues. The CDR3: CASSFLVSFNEQFF. CDR3 DNA: TGCGCCAGCAGCTTCCTTGTTTCTTTCAATGAGCAGTTCTTC.

The rearrangement links TRBV15 to TRBJ2-7, with D perhaps TRBD1 (5 bases). Germline V lookup: CDR1 LNHNV, CDR2 YYDKDF (reference sequence). This CDR3 has 15 residues. Trimming took 0 bases from V and 2 from J, leaving 11 bases between them. The CDR3 loop reads CATSRDLPGPYEQYF. As DNA, the CDR3 is TGTGCCACCAGCAGAGATCTCCCAGGGCCCTACGAGCAGTACTTC. The entire variable domain, with the rest obtained from reference TRBV15 and TRBJ2-7, is as follows: DAMVIQNPRYQVTQFGKPVTLSCSQTLNHNVMYWYQQKSSQAPKLLFHYYDKDFNNEADTPDNFQSRRPNTSFCFLDIRSPGLGDTAMYLCATSRDLPGPYEQYFGPGTRLTVT.

V is TRBV19 and J is TRBJ1-2, with D unresolved. The length of the CDR3 is 14 residues. Germline values: CDR1 LNHDA, CDR2 SQIVND (reference sequence). Trimming shortened V by 6 bases and J by 0 bases, and 11 bases separated the two germline ends. The CDR3 bases are TGTGCCAGTAGGACCCGGGGTCCTAACTATGGCTACACCTTC. Its protein product is CASRTRGPNYGYTF.

The CDR3 sequence: CASSPHIPGTGNTGELFF. DNA of the CDR3: TGTGCCAGCAGCCCCCATATCCCCGGGACAGGGAACACCGGGGAGCTGTTTTTT. The chain is built from TRBV11-1 and TRBJ2-2; 8 bases align to TRBD1. The germline CDR1 and CDR2 sequences are SGHAT and FQDESV (reference sequence). The CDR3 has 18 residues. The ends lost 5 bases at V and 1 base at J; junction bases unmatched: 12.

The chain joins TRBV6-1 to TRBJ1-1, with 7 nucleotides matching TRBD1. Trimming at V came to 6 bases and at J to 5 bases, leaving 6 bases not matched to a gene. Looked up from germline, CDR1 is MNHNS and CDR2 is SASEGT. This CDR3 has 13 amino acids. The CDR3 loop reads CASRRQGGTEAFF. The CDR3 coding sequence is TGTGCCAGCAGGAGACAGGGTGGGACTGAAGCTTTCTTT.

The genes are TRBV7-2 and TRBJ2-1; TRBD1 is a possible D gene (6 bases). The CDR3 consists of 15 residues. CDR1 SGHTA and CDR2 FQGNSA come from the germline V gene. V was trimmed by 1 base and J by 4 bases, leaving 11 bases between them. In DNA, the CDR3 is TGTGCCAGCAGCTTAGGCCCACAGGGTTACAATGAGCAGTTCTTC. As protein: CASSLGPQGYNEQFF.

The chain links TRBV5-4 to TRBJ2-7, with TRBD1 matching over 9 bases. The trim removed 4 bases at V and 4 bases at J, leaving 9 bases unmatched. The CDR3 length is 15 residues. Per the germline V gene, CDR1 is SGHNT and CDR2 is YYREEE (reference sequence). The CDR3: CASSQGTGKTYEQYF. The DNA of the CDR3 is TGTGCCAGCAGCCAAGGGACAGGGAAGACGTACGAGCAGTACTTC.

This clone was recorded a few times. The J gene is TRBJ2-1, the V gene TRBV9; D possibly corresponds to TRBD2 (5 bases). Per the germline V gene, CDR1 is SGDLS and CDR2 is YYNGEE. This CDR3 has 15 residues. Trimming stripped 0 bases from V and 5 bases from J, with 12 bases between. The CDR3 protein is CASSVGSPGDNEQFF. DNA for the CDR3: TGTGCCAGCAGCGTAGGCAGCCCCGGGGACAATGAGCAGTTCTTC.